This record covers a single TCR beta chain. Its specificity is unknown. Sequencing used immunoSEQ v3. Libraries were sequenced to around 2 million read pairs (survey) or roughly 4.5-6 million (deep). Method: immunoSEQ multiplex PCR; TCRdb's copy keeps in-frame clones and lacks some. This sample carries about 59,000 clones, about 70% of them seen once, and the ten largest clones take about 1.8%. The time point: pre-treatment sample, taken before nivolumab and TIL therapy. Patients were adults with stage 4 NSCLC. These data come from a study of TIL therapy for anti-PD-1-resistant metastatic lung cancer. Overall study context: Patients then received nivolumab; progressors got lymphodepletion, TIL and IL-2. Study results and caveats: Treatment-naive, never-smoker and oncogene-addicted patients were overrepresented in this highly selected cohort.

Deletions cut 3 bases from V and 3 bases from J, with 9 bases between. Germline values: CDR1 MDHEN, CDR2 SYDVKM. The CDR3 contains 13 residues. The sample in question was blood, obtained at baseline. The J gene is TRBJ2-7, the V gene TRBV28; D uncertain. This TCR came from a person aged 30 to 80 with non-small cell lung cancer. The CDR3 coding sequence is TGTGCCAGCAGTTTGATCAATCGCTACGAGCAGTACTTC. Its protein product is CASSLINRYEQYF.